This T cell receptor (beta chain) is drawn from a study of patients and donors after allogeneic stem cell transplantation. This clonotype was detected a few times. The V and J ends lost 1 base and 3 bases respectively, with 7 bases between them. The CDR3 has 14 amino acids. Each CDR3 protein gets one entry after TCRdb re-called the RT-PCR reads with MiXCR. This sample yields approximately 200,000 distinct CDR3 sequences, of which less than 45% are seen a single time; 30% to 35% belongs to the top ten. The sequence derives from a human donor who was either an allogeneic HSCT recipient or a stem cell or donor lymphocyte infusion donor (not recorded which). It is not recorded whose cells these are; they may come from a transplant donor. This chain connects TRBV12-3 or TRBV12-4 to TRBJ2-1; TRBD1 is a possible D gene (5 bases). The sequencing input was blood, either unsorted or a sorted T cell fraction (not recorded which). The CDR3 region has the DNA TGTGCCAGCAGTTTAGAGGGGATCTACAATGAGCAGTTCTTC. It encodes CASSLEGIYNEQFF.